This T cell receptor (beta chain) was recovered during a study of neoadjuvant anti-PD-1 for oral cavity cancer. This sample's time point: after neoadjuvant nivolumab, at surgical resection. Survey sequencing of tumors mostly used roughly 4.8 ug DNA, two replicates. Sequenced by immunoSEQ multiplex PCR; TCRdb stores in-frame clones only, minus some. The repertoire includes 20,000 to 30,000 clones, around 26% of them detected once, and around 17% sits in the top ten. Trimming stripped 1 base from V and 0 bases from J, with 10 bases between. The CDR3 consists of 16 residues. The germline V gene has CDR1 SGHRS and CDR2 YFSETQ.

The rearrangement joins TRBV5-1 to TRBJ1-4, with unresolved D. This TCR was sampled from a person aged 35-80 years with oral cavity squamous cell carcinoma. The sample in question was tumor tissue, obtained after nivolumab (anti-PD-1) treatment. DNA of the CDR3: TGCGCCAGCAGCTTGCGAGCAGGAGCAACTAATGAAAAACTGTTTTTT. It codes for CASSLRAGATNEKLFF. Filled out from reference TRBV5-1 and TRBJ1-4, the complete variable domain reads KAGVTQTPRYLIKTRGQQVTLSCSPISGHRSVSWYQQTPGQGLQFLFEYFSETQRNKGNFPGRFSGRQFSNSRSEMNVSTLELGDSALYLCASSLRAGATNEKLFFGSGTQLSVL.